This entry lists 20 T cell receptor beta chains sequenced from one sample in a study of CD8+ T cells in alopecia areata. Extraction of RNA preceded its reverse transcription into cDNA, which served as the sequencing template. Assay used: immunoSEQ multiplex PCR; TCRdb lists only in-frame clones, some missing. The table records a few hundred thousand clones, under 70% of them present only once. Sequenced material: CD4+ T cells sorted from blood, taken at week 0. The receptors derive from a human donor with alopecia areata.

J is TRBJ2-7 and V is TRBV29-1; 10 bases align to TRBD1. There are 15 residues in the CDR3. Germline CDR1 SQVTM, CDR2 ANQGSEA. The V gene end was trimmed by 4 bases and the J gene end by 5 bases; junction bases not matched to a gene: 11. CDR3 nucleotides: TGCAGCGTTGGGGCCCGGGACAGGGGTTTCCACGAGCAGTACTTC. Translation: CSVGARDRGFHEQYF.

In this sample, this clone turned up a few times. The rearrangement links TRBV10-2 to TRBJ2-5; D may be TRBD1 (6 bases). The end of the DNA aligns better with TRBJ2-7, so the J call may be wrong. Germline CDR1 WSHSY, CDR2 SAAADI. The CDR3 loop spans 13 amino acids. The DNA of the CDR3 is TGCGCCAGCTCCGCGGACAGTTCCTACGAGCAGTACTTC. Translation: CASSADSSYEQYF.

The chain recombines TRBV9 with TRBJ1-6; D gene uncertain. With 0 bases removed from V and 8 bases from J, the gap between germline ends came to 9 bases. This CDR3 is built from 14 residues. The germline V gene has CDR1 SGDLS and CDR2 YYNGEE. The CDR3 here is CASSVGDKYSPLHF. CDR3 DNA sequence: TGTGCCAGCAGCGTAGGAGACAAGTATTCACCCCTCCACTTT.

The rearrangement joins TRBV28 to TRBJ2-5, with TRBD2 as a possible D gene (7 bases). Between the trimmed V and J ends, which lost 6 bases and 9 bases, there was a span of 17 bases. In germline, CDR1 is MDHEN, CDR2 SYDVKM. This CDR3 has 13 amino acids. The CDR3 is CASREGGLAAQYF. The CDR3 nucleotides read TGTGCCAGCAGGGAGGGGGGGTTGGCGGCCCAGTACTTC.

This rearrangement joins TRBV11-2 to TRBJ2-2; D gene ambiguous. V gave up 6 bases and J gave up 6 bases, with 8 bases separating them. The CDR3 has 12 amino acids. CDR1 is SGHAT and CDR2 is FQNNGV in the germline V gene. The CDR3 region is CASRPQSGELFF. The DNA of the CDR3 is TGTGCCAGCAGGCCCCAATCCGGGGAGCTGTTTTTT.

Written as DNA, the CDR3 is TGCAGCGTTAACGGACAGGGGGCAAATGAGCAGTTCTTC. Its protein product is CSVNGQGANEQFF. This chain links TRBV29-1 with TRBJ2-1, with 11 bases lining up with TRBD1. CDR1 is SQVTM and CDR2 is ANQGSEA in the germline V gene. There are 13 residues in the CDR3. J lost 7 bases, V lost 5 bases, and 4 bases had no gene match.

This clone was detected a few times. This sequence joins TRBV27 and TRBJ2-3; 7 nucleotides align to TRBD2. The V and J ends lost 3 bases and 2 bases, in that order; junction bases with no gene match: 8. The CDR3 is made up of 16 amino acids. The germline CDR1 and CDR2 sequences are MNHEY and SMNVEV (reference sequence). The CDR3 sequence: CASSLGERGYTDTQYF. The CDR3 region has the DNA TGTGCCAGCAGTTTGGGGGAGCGGGGATACACAGATACGCAGTATTTT.

This clone came up a few times. The gene calls are TRBV6-5 and TRBJ1-3; D is undetermined. Trimming shortened V by 4 bases and J by 4 bases, and 2 bases separated the two germline ends. The CDR3 has 11 amino acids. Germline CDR1 and CDR2: MNHEY and SVGAGI. The CDR3 reads CASSFGNTIYF. CDR3 in DNA: TGTGCCAGCAGTTTCGGAAACACCATATATTTT.

The chain uses TRBV29-1 and TRBJ2-5; D gene ambiguous. Germline lookup yields CDR1 SQVTM and CDR2 ANQGSEA. The length of the CDR3 is 14 residues. DNA of the CDR3: TGCAGTTTCTTTGGGTCGGCTATCCAAGAGACCCAGTACTTC. Encoded protein: CSFFGSAIQETQYF.

The V call is TRBV29-1, the J call TRBJ2-2, with D unresolved. The CDR3 totals 14 residues. Trimming stripped 4 bases from V and 2 bases from J, with 11 bases between. Germline CDR1 reads SQVTM; CDR2 reads ANQGSEA. This chain's CDR3 is CSVGQLRNTGELFF. The CDR3 DNA sequence: TGCAGCGTTGGCCAGCTACGAAACACCGGGGAGCTGTTTTTT.

There are a few counts of this clone. This sequence joins TRBV15 and TRBJ2-5; D is possibly TRBD1 (5 bases). Trimming left V 8 bases short and J 6 bases short, with 13 bases between. Germline-derived CDR1 and CDR2 are LNHNV and YYDKDF (reference sequence). CDR3 length: 12 amino acids. CDR3 sequence: CATSVGPQTQYF. In nucleotides, the CDR3 is TGTGCCACCTCCGTGGGGCCCCAGACCCAGTACTTC.

This clone came up a few times. V usage is TRBV5-1 and J usage is TRBJ2-7; possible D gene TRBD1, 6 bases. Deletions cut 4 bases from V and 1 base from J, with 12 bases between. This CDR3 comprises 14 residues. CDR1 is SGHRS, CDR2 YFSETQ, per germline. The CDR3 DNA is TGCGCCAGCAGCGATTCAGGGGTTTCCTACGAGCAGTACTTC. This translates into CASSDSGVSYEQYF.

This clone has just a few counts. The chain employs TRBV29-1 and TRBJ2-1, with D unresolved. The CDR3 covers 12 residues. V was cut by 3 bases and J by 6 bases, with 9 bases left in between. Germline values: CDR1 SQVTM, CDR2 ANQGSEA. DNA of the CDR3: TGCAGCGTTGACCGAGCCAGCAATGAGCAGTTCTTC. It codes for CSVDRASNEQFF.

This clone has more than one count but fewer than ten. The chain combines TRBV29-1 with TRBJ1-1, with a tentative D call TRBD1 (6 bases). Trimming pared 6 bases from V and 4 bases from J, leaving 15 bases between. Germline loops: CDR1 SQVTM, CDR2 ANQGSEA. The CDR3 has 13 residues. The CDR3: CSVGGPWLTEAFF. CDR3 sequence (DNA): TGCAGCGTGGGGGGCCCCTGGCTCACTGAAGCTTTCTTT. Using reference TRBV29-1 and TRBJ1-1 for the parts outside the CDR3, the full variable domain is SAVISQKPSRDICQRGTSLTIQCQVDSQVTMMFWYRQQPGQSLTLIATANQGSEATYESGFVIDKFPISRPNLTFSTLTVSNMSPEDSSIYLCSVGGPWLTEAFFGQGTRLTVV.

The rearrangement uses TRBV29-1 and TRBJ1-3, with a weak D call TRBD1 (5 bases). The CDR3 length is 14 residues. Per germline, CDR1 SQVTM and CDR2 ANQGSEA. Trimming left V 4 bases short and J 2 bases short, with 12 bases between. Here the CDR3 DNA reads TGCAGCGTTGCTCCACGGGGGGCTGGAAACACCATATATTTT. It is translated as CSVAPRGAGNTIYF.

This chain joins TRBV5-4 and TRBJ2-6; no definite D call. Germline lookup yields CDR1 SGHNT and CDR2 YYREEE (reference sequence). Trimming removed 4 bases from V and 10 bases from J, with 9 bases in between. CDR3 length equals 12 residues. CDR3 sequence (DNA): TGTGCCAGCAGCGGTACTGGGAACGTCCTGACTTTC. This gives the protein CASSGTGNVLTF.

This clone showed up just a few times. The chain uses TRBV6-6 and TRBJ1-1; weak D call: TRBD1 (5 bases). This CDR3 region has 12 residues. Germline values: CDR1 MNHNY, CDR2 SVGAGI (reference sequence). Trimming cost V 7 bases and J 1 base, with 7 bases left between them. CDR3 sequence: CASTRGNTEAFF. CDR3 in DNA: TGTGCCAGCACTAGGGGGAACACTGAAGCTTTCTTT.

This sequence joins TRBV25-1 and TRBJ2-1; TRBD2 agrees at 11 bases. The CDR3 is 15 residues long. The V and J ends lost 7 bases and 4 bases, in that order; junction bases with no gene match: 6. CDR1 and CDR2 (germline): MGHDK, SYGVNS. CDR3 nucleotides: TGTGCCAGCAACGGCCTAGCGGGGGGTTACAATGAGCAGTTCTTC. This encodes CASNGLAGGYNEQFF.

The chain has TRBV7-9 and TRBJ1-1, with TRBD1 as a possible D gene (5 bases). Trimming left V 5 bases short and J 0 bases short, with 13 bases between. CDR1 is SEHNR, CDR2 FQNEAQ, per germline (reference sequence). The CDR3 consists of 15 residues. CDR3 sequence reads: CASSLTGTLNTEAFF. CDR3 nucleotides: TGTGCCAGCAGCCTAACCGGGACCCTGAACACTGAAGCTTTCTTT.

The V gene is TRBV25-1, the J gene TRBJ1-1, with D possibly being TRBD1 (5 bases). Deletions cut 2 bases from V and 0 bases from J, with 13 bases between. Looked up from germline, CDR1 is MGHDK and CDR2 is SYGVNS. CDR3 length equals 16 residues. The CDR3 nucleotides read TGTGCCAGCAGTGAACGATTCGGGGCTTTGAACACTGAAGCTTTCTTT. Translated, it gives CASSERFGALNTEAFF.